This TCR beta chain derives from a study of shared clonotypes between healthy human individuals (dated by TCRdb to the early 2020s). About the full investigation: A few men and two women, aged 18 to 49 years, made up the cohort. For each donor, three plates each were used for CD4 naive and CD4 memory, two plates were used for CD8 naive, and one plate was used for CD8 memory. The study deeply sequenced blood TCR repertoires of about 5 healthy adults to estimate repertoire size and the extent of clonotype sharing between individuals. Libraries were prepared and TCR repertoires were sequenced by different laboratories using diverse techniques, in order to increase sequencing depth and limit assay-specific biases. Between about 0.8 and 9 billion PBMCs per donor were obtained by leukapheresis.

Donors were healthy HIV-negative adults with no recently reported acute infections or vaccinations. All donors were Caucasian adults living in Nashville, Tennessee, USA. CD4+ T cells were enriched by magnetic negative selection; naive cells were then positively selected on CD45RA, and the negative fraction formed the memory subset. Blood was collected by leukapheresis, and PBMCs were isolated by Ficoll-Histopaque density gradient centrifugation and then cryopreserved in liquid nitrogen vapor phase. Purity and quantity of every magnetically sorted T cell population were checked by analytical flow cytometry. Genomic DNA was isolated from each sorted fraction and quantified by UV absorbance on a Nanodrop 2000c. Study-wide conclusions, independent of this receptor: Because the study included only a small number of donors, the genetic and exposure-history diversity represented was limited. Sampling was restricted to blood, and TCR repertoires in tissue are likely to differ from TCR repertoires in blood. Higher generation probabilities were observed for clonotypes shared by all four sorted-subset donors than for non-shared clonotypes. Even with the large sequencing depth, rarefaction of the sorted-subset datasets indicated that sequencing was incomplete. Naive subsets generally had larger estimated clonotype richness than memory subsets did. Based on pairwise subsampling, the degree of clonotype sharing among donors was expected to be affected by sequencing depth. Across a handful of donors, around 5% of naive CD4, over 3% of naive CD8, approximately 2.5% of memory CD4, and about 0.4% of memory CD8 clonotypes were shared.

To note about this clone: It lacks a known antigen. No qualities accompany the bases; no much larger clone lies one base away.

Using the deep immunoSEQ assay, TCR CDR3 regions were amplified from genomic DNA by multiplex PCR. For each cell subset, the extracted genomic DNA was distributed evenly across all wells of several immunoSEQ 96-well plates, and each plate served as one replicate. For sorted subsets, each replicate PCR was loaded with 200 ng genomic DNA, equivalent to 30,000 or so T cell genomes. The purified libraries were quantified using a Qubit 3.0 fluorometer, sized with a Bioanalyzer 2100, and then quantified again using the KAPA Library Quantification kit. A separate single-read 150-cycle Illumina NextSeq 550 flow cell was used to sequence each immunoSEQ 96-well plate. The authors processed their data as follows. The immunoSEQ output contained only junctional sequences without quality scores, so filtering could not match that applied to full-length reads. Sequences were annotated with PyIR, a Python wrapper for IgBLAST v1.9, using IMGT germline references to assign V/J genes and CDR3. Reads were filtered out if the reads had weak V/J assignments (E-value above 1e-6), no CDR3, stop codons, out-of-frame junctions, or ambiguous translated residues. V3J clonotypes were defined by identical inferred V gene, J gene, and CDR3 amino acid sequence. To compute the percentage overlap between repertoires, the number of shared unique clonotypes was divided by the size of the smaller repertoire. RTK rarefaction, the Chao1 estimator, and Recon v2.1 estimates of unobserved clonotypes were used to assess repertoire richness. For all TCRbeta clonotypes obtained by the gDNA method from a handful of donors, generation probabilities were computed with OLGA. Here the immuneACCESS table is served through TCRdb, limited to in-frame sequences with V and J called. Missing clones are a known gap in these copies; in checked studies unresolved V genes cover under half, and the rest lacks a known reason. Clone size and V and J calls were adopted from that table, with D and trimming inferred from the DNA. Across this sample there are fewer than 2.5 million clones, with approximately 93% seen only once. Of the sample, around 0.4% falls within the top ten clones.

The cysteine opens and the phenylalanine closes a CDR3 of 14 amino acids. Solely the CDR3 DNA is kept, with 42 bases framed from the first base. Trimming costs V 5 bases and J 5 bases, and their ends lie 15 bases apart. Reading the germline V gene gives CDR1 MDHEN and CDR2 SYDVKM. The receptor's source is a young man in good health. Some clones in this sample may be carry-over from other donors' samples. Input material: naive CD4+ T cells from PBMCs. The cell subset or site label corresponds to: CD45RA+ positively selected. The chain couples TRBV28 to TRBJ1-1; confidence is insufficient to name the D gene. The CDR3 amino acid sequence is: CASSHPRRGTEAFF. The sequenced DNA is TGTGCCAGCAGTCATCCAAGGAGAGGAACTGAAGCTTTCTTT.